Below are 3 T cell receptor beta chains sequenced from a single sample in a study of shared clonotypes between healthy human individuals. Repertoires were generated with immunoSEQ multiplex PCR, while TCRdb's copy carries only in-frame clones and drops some. In the table there are 650,000 to 750,000 clones, roughly 78% of which are singletons. Material for sequencing was memory CD4+ T cells sorted from blood. Sample subset: CD45RA-negative fraction. Receptors were obtained from a woman under 40 in good health.

This chain links TRBV19 with TRBJ2-3, with a possible D match to TRBD1 (6 bases). V shed 3 bases and J shed 5 bases, with 15 bases lying between them. The CDR3 is made up of 15 amino acids. Germline V gives CDR1 LNHDA, CDR2 SQIVND (reference sequence). For the CDR3, the DNA is TGTGCCAGTAGTATGAAGTCGGCAGGGGAAGATACGCAGTATTTT. Encoded protein: CASSMKSAGEDTQYF.

The chain recombines TRBV4-2 with TRBJ1-2; possibly TRBD1 for D (6 bases). The CDR3 sequence is 17 residues long. Between the trimmed V and J ends, which lost 0 bases and 3 bases, there was a span of 17 bases. CDR1 is LGHNA and CDR2 is YNFKEQ in the germline V gene. The CDR3 is CASSQDFGAGADYGYTF. Here the CDR3 DNA reads TGTGCCAGCAGCCAAGATTTTGGGGCAGGGGCTGACTATGGCTACACCTTC.

This chain links TRBV4-1 with TRBJ2-7; TRBD2 agrees at 15 bases. Looked up from germline, CDR1 is MGHRA and CDR2 is YSYEKL. The CDR3 runs to 16 residues. Germline trimming cut 5 bases from V and 2 bases from J; bases unmatched to any gene: 4. The DNA of the CDR3 is TGCGCCAGCAGCAAAGGACTAGCGGGAGGGACCTACGAGCAGTACTTC. It codes for CASSKGLAGGTYEQYF.